This TCR beta chain was sequenced for a study of shared clonotypes between healthy human individuals. CDR1 SEHNR and CDR2 FQNEAQ come from the germline V gene (reference sequence). CDR3 length: 13 residues. Trimming pared 5 bases from V and 4 bases from J, leaving 11 bases between. It was at deep level that the assay was run. Several immunoSEQ 96-well plates shared each subset's DNA, each plate a replicate. Some clones are missing from TCRdb's copy, which holds only in-frame ones; the method was immunoSEQ multiplex PCR. The sample includes about 470,000 clones, 70% to 80% of them seen just once. The receptor's source is a woman between 35 and 50 years old in good health. Some clones in this sample may be carry-over from other donors' samples. The sequenced sample was PBMCs. V is TRBV7-9 and J is TRBJ1-2; D call uncertain. The CDR3 here is CASSARLAYGYTF. The CDR3 region has the DNA TGTGCCAGCAGCGCACGGCTCGCCTATGGCTACACCTTC.